This T cell receptor (beta chain) emerged from a study of PD-1 blockade in classical Hodgkin lymphoma. Study results and limitations: CD4+ TCR diversity climbed significantly by C4D1, unlike CD8+ TCR diversity. Patients who initiated nivolumab within 1 year of ASCT were excluded. Relative to healthy donors, newly diagnosed patients reportedly had lower baseline TCR diversity, which was reported as lower still in relapsed/refractory patients.

On this clone itself: Its antigen is still unknown.

Profiling relied on immunoSEQ multiplex PCR, and the TCRdb table lists in-frame clones only, not all of them. Among roughly 14,000 clones listed, roughly 84% were seen once. Each patient relapsed following autologous stem cell transplantation, and prior brentuximab vedotin exposure differed. Complete response, partial response or progressive disease were the best responses. V lost 3 bases and J lost 5, with 17 bases in between. CDR1 is SGHVS, CDR2 FQNEAQ, per germline. The CDR3 extends over 16 amino acids. The sequencing here drew on peripheral blood mononuclear cells (PBMCs), taken at baseline. The rearrangement links TRBV7-8 to TRBJ1-5; D is unresolved. The clonotype originates from a human donor with classical Hodgkin lymphoma. The CDR3 DNA is TGTGCCAGCAGCTTGGGCAGCCATACTTCCTATCAGCCCCAGCATTTT. Residues: CASSLGSHTSYQPQHF.